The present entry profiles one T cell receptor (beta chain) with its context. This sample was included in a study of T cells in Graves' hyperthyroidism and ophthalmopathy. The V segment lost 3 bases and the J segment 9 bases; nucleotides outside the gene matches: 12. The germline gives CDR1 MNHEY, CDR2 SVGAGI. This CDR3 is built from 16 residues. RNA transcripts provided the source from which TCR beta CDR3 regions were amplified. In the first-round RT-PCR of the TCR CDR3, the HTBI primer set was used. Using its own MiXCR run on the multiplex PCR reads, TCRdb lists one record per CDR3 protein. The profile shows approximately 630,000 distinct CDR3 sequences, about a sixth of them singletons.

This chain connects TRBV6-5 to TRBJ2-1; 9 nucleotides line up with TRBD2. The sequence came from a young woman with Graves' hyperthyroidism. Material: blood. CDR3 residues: CASSYTGTREGREQFF. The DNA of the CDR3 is TGTGCCAGCAGTTATACAGGGACGCGGGAGGGTCGTGAGCAGTTCTTC.